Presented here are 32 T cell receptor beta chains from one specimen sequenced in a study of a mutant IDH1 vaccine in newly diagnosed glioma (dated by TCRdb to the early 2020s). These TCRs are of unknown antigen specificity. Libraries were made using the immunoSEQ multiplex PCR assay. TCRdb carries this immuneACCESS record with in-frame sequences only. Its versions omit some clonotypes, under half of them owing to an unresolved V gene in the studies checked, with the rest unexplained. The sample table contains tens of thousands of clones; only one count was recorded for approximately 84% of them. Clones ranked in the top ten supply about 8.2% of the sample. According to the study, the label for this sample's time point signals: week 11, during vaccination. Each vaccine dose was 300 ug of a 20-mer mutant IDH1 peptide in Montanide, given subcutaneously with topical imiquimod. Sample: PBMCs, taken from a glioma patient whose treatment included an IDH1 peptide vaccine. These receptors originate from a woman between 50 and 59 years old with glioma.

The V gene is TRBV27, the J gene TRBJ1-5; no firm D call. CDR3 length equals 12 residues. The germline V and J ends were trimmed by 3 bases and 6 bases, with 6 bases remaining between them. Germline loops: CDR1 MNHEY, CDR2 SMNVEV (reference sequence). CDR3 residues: CASSLVGQPQHF. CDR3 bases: TGTGCCAGCAGTTTGGTCGGTCAGCCCCAGCATTTT.

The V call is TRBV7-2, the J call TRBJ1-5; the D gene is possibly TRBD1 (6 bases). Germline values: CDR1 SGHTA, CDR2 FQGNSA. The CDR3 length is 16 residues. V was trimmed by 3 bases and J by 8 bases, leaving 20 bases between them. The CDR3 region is CASSLGAGVLREPQHF. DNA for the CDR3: TGTGCCAGCAGCTTGGGCGCAGGGGTCCTACGGGAGCCCCAGCATTTT.

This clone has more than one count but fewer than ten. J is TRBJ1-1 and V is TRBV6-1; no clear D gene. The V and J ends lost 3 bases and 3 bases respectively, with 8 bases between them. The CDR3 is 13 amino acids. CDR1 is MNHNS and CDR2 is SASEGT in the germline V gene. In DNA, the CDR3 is TGTGCCAGCAGTGACGGCTGGGACACTGAAGCTTTCTTT. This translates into CASSDGWDTEAFF.

The CDR3 loop reads CSPNGSNGYTF. In nucleotides, the CDR3 is TGCAGTCCCAATGGGTCTAATGGCTACACCTTC. The chain couples TRBV20-1 to TRBJ1-2; D uncertain. The ends were cut back, 8 bases at V and 6 bases at J, with 13 bases in the middle. Germline V gene data show CDR1 as DFQATT and CDR2 as SNEGSKA (reference sequence). This CDR3 is built from 11 residues.

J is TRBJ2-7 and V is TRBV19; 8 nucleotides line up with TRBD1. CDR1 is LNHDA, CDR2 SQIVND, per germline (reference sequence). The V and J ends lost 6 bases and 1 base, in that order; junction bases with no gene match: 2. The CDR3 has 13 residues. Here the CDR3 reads CASSGTGSYEQYF. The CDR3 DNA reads TGTGCCAGTAGCGGGACAGGATCCTACGAGCAGTACTTC.

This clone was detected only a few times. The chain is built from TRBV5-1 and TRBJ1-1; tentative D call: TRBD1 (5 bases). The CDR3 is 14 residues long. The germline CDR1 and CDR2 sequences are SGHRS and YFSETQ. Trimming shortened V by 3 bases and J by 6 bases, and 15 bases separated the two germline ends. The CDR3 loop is CASSSAGGYAEAFF. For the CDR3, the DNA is TGCGCCAGCAGCTCGGCGGGGGGTTACGCTGAAGCTTTCTTT.

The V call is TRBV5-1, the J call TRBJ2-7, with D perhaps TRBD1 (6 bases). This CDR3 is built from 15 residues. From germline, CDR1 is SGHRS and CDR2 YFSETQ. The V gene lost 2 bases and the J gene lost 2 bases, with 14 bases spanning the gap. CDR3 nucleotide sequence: TGCGCCAGCAGCTTAAATGGACAGCTTCCCTACGAGCAGTACTTC. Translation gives CASSLNGQLPYEQYF.

The CDR3 bases are TGTGCCAGCAGCCCTCGACAGGGCCTAGGGATGAATACGCAGTATTTT. Protein product: CASSPRQGLGMNTQYF. The genes are TRBV7-2 and TRBJ2-3; 7 bases line up with TRBD1. Germline V lookup: CDR1 SGHTA, CDR2 FQGNSA. CDR3 size: 16 residues. Germline trimming cut 5 bases from V and 7 bases from J; bases unmatched to any gene: 15.

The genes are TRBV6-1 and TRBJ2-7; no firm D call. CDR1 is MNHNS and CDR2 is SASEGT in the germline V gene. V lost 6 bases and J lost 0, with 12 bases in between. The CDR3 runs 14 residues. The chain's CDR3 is CASRPDGLSYEQYF. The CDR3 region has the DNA TGTGCCAGCAGGCCTGACGGCCTCTCCTACGAGCAGTACTTC.

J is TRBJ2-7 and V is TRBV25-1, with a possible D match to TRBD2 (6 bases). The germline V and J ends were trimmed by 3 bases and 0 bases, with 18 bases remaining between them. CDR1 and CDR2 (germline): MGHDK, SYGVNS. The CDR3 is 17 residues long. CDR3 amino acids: CASSEGLPSRSSYEQYF. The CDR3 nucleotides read TGTGCCAGCAGTGAGGGACTGCCGTCCAGGAGCTCCTACGAGCAGTACTTC.

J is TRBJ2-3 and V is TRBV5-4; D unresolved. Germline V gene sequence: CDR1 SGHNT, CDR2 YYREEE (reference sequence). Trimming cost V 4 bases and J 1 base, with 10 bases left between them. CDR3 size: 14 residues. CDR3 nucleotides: TGTGCCAGCAGCCCTTCGGTGGGCACAGATACGCAGTATTTT. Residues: CASSPSVGTDTQYF.

The chain's CDR3 is CASSDSNRGLLFYGYTF. The CDR3 DNA follows: TGCGCCAGCAGTGATTCCAACAGGGGGCTCCTCTTCTATGGCTACACCTTC. The chain is built from TRBV10-2 and TRBJ1-2; 9 bases match TRBD1. Per the germline V gene, CDR1 is WSHSY and CDR2 is SAAADI. This CDR3 region has 17 residues. Trimming at V came to 3 bases and at J to 4 bases, leaving 12 bases not matched to a gene.

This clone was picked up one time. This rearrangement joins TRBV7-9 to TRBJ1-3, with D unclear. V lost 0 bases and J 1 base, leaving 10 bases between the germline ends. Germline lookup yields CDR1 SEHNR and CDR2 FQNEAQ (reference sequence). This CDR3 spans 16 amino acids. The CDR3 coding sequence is TGTGCCAGCAGCTTAGCGGGGATCACTTCTGGAAACACCATATATTTT. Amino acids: CASSLAGITSGNTIYF. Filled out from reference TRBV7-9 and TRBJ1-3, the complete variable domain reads DTGVSQNPRHKITKRGQNVTFRCDPISEHNRLYWYRQTLGQGPEFLTYFQNEAQLEKSRLLSDRFSAERPKGSFSTLEIQRTEQGDSAMYLCASSLAGITSGNTIYFGEGSWLTVV.

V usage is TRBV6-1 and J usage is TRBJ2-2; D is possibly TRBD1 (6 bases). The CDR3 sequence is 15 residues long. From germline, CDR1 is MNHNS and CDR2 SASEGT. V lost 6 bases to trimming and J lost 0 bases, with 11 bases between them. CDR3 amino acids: CASREQGTNTGELFF. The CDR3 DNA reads TGTGCCAGCAGAGAACAGGGTACGAACACCGGGGAGCTGTTTTTT.

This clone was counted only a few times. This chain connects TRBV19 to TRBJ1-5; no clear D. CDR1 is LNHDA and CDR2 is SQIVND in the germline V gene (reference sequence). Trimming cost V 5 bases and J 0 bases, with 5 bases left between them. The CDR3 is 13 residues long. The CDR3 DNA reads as TGTGCCAGTAGTTCAGGTAGCAATCAGCCCCAGCATTTT. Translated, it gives CASSSGSNQPQHF.

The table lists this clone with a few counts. The DNA for the CDR3 is TGTGCCACCAGCACCGGACTTCAGGGAACTGGCTACACCTTC. This sequence encodes CATSTGLQGTGYTF. The chain combines TRBV15 with TRBJ1-2, with D perhaps TRBD1 (5 bases). Germline values: CDR1 LNHNV, CDR2 YYDKDF (reference sequence). V lost 4 bases and J 7 bases, leaving 16 bases between the germline ends. The CDR3 is 14 residues long.

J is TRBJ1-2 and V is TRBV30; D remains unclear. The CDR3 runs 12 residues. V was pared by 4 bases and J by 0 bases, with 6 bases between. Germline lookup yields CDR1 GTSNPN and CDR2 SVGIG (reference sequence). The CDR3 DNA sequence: TGTGCCTGGAAAGGAACTAACTATGGCTACACCTTC. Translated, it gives CAWKGTNYGYTF.

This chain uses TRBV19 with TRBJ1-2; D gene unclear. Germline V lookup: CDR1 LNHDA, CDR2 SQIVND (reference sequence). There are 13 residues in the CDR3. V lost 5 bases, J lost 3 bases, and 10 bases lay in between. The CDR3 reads CASSWADDYGYTF. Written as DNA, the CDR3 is TGTGCCAGTAGTTGGGCGGACGACTATGGCTACACCTTC.

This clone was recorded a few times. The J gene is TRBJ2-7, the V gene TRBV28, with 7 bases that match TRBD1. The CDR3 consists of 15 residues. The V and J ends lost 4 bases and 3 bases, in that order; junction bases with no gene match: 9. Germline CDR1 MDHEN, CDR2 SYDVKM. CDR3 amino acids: CASSSQQGNGYEQYF. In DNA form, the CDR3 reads TGTGCCAGCAGTTCTCAACAGGGGAACGGCTACGAGCAGTACTTC. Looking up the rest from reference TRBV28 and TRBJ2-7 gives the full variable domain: DVKVTQSSRYLVKRTGEKVFLECVQDMDHENMFWYRQDPGLGLRLIYFSYDVKMKEKGDIPEGYSVSREKKERFSLILESASTNQTSMYLCASSSQQGNGYEQYFGPGTRLTVT.

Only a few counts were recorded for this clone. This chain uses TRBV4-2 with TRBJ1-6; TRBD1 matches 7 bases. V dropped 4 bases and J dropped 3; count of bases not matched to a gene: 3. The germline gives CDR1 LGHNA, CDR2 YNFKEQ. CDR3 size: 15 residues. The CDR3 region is CASSPGDSYNSPLHF. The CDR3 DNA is TGTGCCAGCAGCCCAGGGGACAGCTATAATTCACCCCTCCACTTT.

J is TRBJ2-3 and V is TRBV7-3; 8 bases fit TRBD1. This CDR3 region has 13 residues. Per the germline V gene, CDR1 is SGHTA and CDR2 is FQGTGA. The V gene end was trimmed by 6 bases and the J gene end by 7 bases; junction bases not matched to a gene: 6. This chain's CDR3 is CASSSDRGNTQYF. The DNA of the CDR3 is TGTGCCAGCAGTTCTGACAGGGGAAATACGCAGTATTTT.

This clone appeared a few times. As DNA, the CDR3 is TGTGCCAGCAGCTTAGTGATAGGGAGATATGGCTACACCTTC. Protein sequence: CASSLVIGRYGYTF. V usage is TRBV7-9 and J usage is TRBJ1-2; D unclear. This CDR3 is built from 14 residues. Trimming removed 1 base at V and 5 bases at J, with 11 bases between. Looked up from germline, CDR1 is SEHNR and CDR2 is FQNEAQ (reference sequence).

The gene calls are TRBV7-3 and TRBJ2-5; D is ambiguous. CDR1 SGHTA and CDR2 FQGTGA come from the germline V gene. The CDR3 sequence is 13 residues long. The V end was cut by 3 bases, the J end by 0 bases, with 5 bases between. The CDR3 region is CASSLTDQETQYF. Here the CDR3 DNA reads TGTGCCAGCAGCTTGACGGACCAAGAGACCCAGTACTTC.

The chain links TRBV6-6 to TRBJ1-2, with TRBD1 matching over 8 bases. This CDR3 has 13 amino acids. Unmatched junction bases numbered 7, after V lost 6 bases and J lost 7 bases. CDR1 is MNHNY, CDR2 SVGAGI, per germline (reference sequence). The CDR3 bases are TGTGCCAGCAGCCGAGGGACAGGATTTGGCTACACCTTC. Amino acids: CASSRGTGFGYTF.

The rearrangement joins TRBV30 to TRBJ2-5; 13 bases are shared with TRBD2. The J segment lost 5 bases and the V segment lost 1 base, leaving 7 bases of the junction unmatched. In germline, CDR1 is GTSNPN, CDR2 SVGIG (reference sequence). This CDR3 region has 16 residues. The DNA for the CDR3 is TGTGCCTGGAGTGGGATGACTAGCGGGAGGAAGGAGACCCAGTACTTC. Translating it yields CAWSGMTSGRKETQYF.

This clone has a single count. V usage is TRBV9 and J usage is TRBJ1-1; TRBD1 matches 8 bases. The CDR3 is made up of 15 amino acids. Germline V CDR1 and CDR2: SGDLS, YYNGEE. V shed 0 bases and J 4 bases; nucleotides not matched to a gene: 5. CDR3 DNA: TGTGCCAGCAGCGTAGGGCACACAGGGGGCACTGAAGCTTTCTTT. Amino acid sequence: CASSVGHTGGTEAFF.

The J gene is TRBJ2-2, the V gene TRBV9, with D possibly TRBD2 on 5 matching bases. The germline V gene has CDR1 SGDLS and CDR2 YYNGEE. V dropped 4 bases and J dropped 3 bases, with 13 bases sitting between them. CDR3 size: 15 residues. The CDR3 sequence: CASSPRRIDTGELFF. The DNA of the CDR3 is TGTGCCAGCAGCCCAAGGAGGATCGACACCGGGGAGCTGTTTTTT.

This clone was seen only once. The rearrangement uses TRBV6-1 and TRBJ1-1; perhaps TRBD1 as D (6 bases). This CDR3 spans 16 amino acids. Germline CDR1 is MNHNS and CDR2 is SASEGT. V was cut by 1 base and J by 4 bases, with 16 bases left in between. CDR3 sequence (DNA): TGTGCCAGCAGTGAAGGGAAACAGGGCTGGGTCACTGAAGCTTTCTTT. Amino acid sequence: CASSEGKQGWVTEAFF.

This CDR3 reads CATRQGSDAGELFF. CDR3 DNA: TGTGCCACCCGACAGGGGAGTGATGCCGGGGAGCTGTTTTTT. The rearrangement uses TRBV6-1 and TRBJ2-2; 8 positions agree with TRBD1. The CDR3 covers 14 residues. Germline CDR1 is MNHNS and CDR2 is SASEGT. Trimming took 10 bases from V and 6 from J; bases not matched to a gene: 10.

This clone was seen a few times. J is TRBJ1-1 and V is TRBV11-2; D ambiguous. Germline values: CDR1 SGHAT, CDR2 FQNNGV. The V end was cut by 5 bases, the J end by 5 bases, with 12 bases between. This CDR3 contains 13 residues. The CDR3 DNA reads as TGTGCCAGCAGCCCATCGCCCCTAACTGAAGCTTTCTTT. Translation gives CASSPSPLTEAFF. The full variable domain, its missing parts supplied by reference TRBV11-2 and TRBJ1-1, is EAGVAQSPRYKIIEKRQSVAFWCNPISGHATLYWYQQILGQGPKLLIQFQNNGVVDDSQLPKDRFSAERLKGVDSTLKIQPAKLEDSAVYLCASSPSPLTEAFFGQGTRLTVV.

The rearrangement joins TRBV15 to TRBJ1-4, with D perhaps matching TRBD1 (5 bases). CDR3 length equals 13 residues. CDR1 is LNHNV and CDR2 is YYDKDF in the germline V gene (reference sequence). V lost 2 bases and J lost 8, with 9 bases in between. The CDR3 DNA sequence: TGTGCCACCAGCAGAAGGACACCAGAAAAACTGTTTTTT. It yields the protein CATSRRTPEKLFF.

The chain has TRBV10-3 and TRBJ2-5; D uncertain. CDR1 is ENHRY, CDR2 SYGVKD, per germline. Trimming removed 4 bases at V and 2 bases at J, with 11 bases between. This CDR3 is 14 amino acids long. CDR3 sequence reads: CAISGVGLQETQYF. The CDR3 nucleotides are TGTGCCATCAGTGGCGTAGGTCTTCAAGAGACCCAGTACTTC.